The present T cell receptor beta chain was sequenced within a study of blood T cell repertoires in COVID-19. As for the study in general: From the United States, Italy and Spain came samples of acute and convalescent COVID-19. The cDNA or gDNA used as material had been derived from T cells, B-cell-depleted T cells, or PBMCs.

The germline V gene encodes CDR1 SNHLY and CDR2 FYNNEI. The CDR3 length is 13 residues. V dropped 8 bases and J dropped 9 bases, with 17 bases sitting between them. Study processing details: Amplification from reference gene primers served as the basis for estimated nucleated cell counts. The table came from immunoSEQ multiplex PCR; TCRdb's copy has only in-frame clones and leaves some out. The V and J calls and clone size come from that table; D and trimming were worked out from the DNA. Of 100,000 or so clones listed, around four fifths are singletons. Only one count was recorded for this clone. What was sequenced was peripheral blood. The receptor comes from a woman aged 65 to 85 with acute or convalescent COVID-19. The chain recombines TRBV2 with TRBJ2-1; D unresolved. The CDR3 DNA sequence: TGTGCCAGCTCCTGGGCCCCAAGTGGTGAGCAGTTCTTC. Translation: CASSWAPSGEQFF.